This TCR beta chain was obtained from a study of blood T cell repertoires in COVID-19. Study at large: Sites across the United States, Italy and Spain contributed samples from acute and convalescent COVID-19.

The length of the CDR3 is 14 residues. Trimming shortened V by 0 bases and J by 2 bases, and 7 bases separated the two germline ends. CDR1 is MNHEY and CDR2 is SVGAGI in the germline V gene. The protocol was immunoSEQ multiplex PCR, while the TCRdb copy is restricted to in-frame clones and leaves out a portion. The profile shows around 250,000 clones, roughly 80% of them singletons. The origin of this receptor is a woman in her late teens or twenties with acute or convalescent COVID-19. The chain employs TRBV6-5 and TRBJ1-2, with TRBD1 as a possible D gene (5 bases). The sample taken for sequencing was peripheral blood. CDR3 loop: CASSYSGQNYGYTF. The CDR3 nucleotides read TGTGCCAGCAGTTACTCGGGGCAGAACTATGGCTACACCTTC.